One sample yielded the 14 T cell receptor beta chains listed below, sequenced in a study of T cells expressing NK-cell markers. TCRdb re-called the 5' RACE reads and catalogs CDR3 proteins one per entry, DNA excluded. The sample features under 600,000 distinct CDR3 sequences, with around 1.4% in its top ten. Sequenced: blood T cells: a sorted CD56 or NKG2C T cell subset, CD4+ or CD8+ T cells, or bulk PBMC T cells (not recorded which). These receptor sequences come from a woman in her forties or fifties in good health.

The gene calls are TRBV9 and TRBJ2-5; TCRdb selects TRBD1, and the lack of DNA leaves this call unchecked. CDR3 size: 15 residues. The germline V gene has CDR1 SGDLS and CDR2 YYNGEE. CDR3 sequence: CASSAGDRSQETQYF.

The chain couples TRBV6-5 to TRBJ2-5; TCRdb designates TRBD2, a call that cannot be tested without DNA. The germline V gene has CDR1 MNHEY and CDR2 SVGAGI. There are 15 residues in the CDR3. CDR3 sequence: CASSWTSGRGETQYF.

The rearrangement links TRBV6-2 or TRBV6-3 to TRBJ2-1; with no DNA, the TCRdb D assignment of TRBD2 cannot be verified. The germline V gene encodes CDR1 MNHEY and CDR2 SVGEGT. The CDR3 covers 14 residues. This CDR3 is CASSYRTSYNEQFF.

V gene TRBV10-3 combines with J gene TRBJ2-1; TCRdb's D call, TRBD1, is unchecked because there is no DNA. CDR1 and CDR2 from the germline V gene are ENHRY and SYGVKD. The CDR3 length is 12 residues. Here the CDR3 reads CAITRGLGEQFF.

The chain has TRBV12-3 or TRBV12-4 and TRBJ1-6; the TCRdb call, TRBD1, lacks DNA for checking. The CDR3 has 13 amino acids. The CDR3 loop is CASSPTGNSPLHF.

The rearrangement uses TRBV5-4 and TRBJ2-3; TCRdb proposes TRBD2, but this gene call is untestable without DNA. Germline V lookup: CDR1 SGHNT, CDR2 YYREEE (reference sequence). The CDR3 length is 15 residues. The CDR3 reads CASSLDAGGADTQYF.

V is TRBV11-3 and J is TRBJ2-7. The CDR3 has 15 residues. The germline V gene has CDR1 SGHNT and CDR2 YENEEA. CDR3 loop: CASSLDAATSYEQYF. Variable domain in full (rest from reference TRBV11-3 and TRBJ2-7): EAGVVQSPRYKIIEKKQPVAFWCNPISGHNTLYWYLQNLGQGPELLIRYENEEAVDDSQLPKDRFSAERLKGVDSTLKIQPAELGDSAVYLCASSLDAATSYEQYFGPGTRLTVT.

The chain links TRBV20-1 to TRBJ2-3; TCRdb picks TRBD1, but there is no DNA to check that call. There are 15 residues in the CDR3. Germline-derived CDR1 and CDR2 are DFQATT and SNEGSKA (reference sequence). The CDR3 sequence is CSAGGGQGVTDTQYF.

V and J are TRBV5-1 and TRBJ1-1; as DNA is missing, the TRBD1 call by TCRdb cannot be tested. Germline V gene lookup returns CDR1 SGHRS and CDR2 YFSETQ. The CDR3 totals 17 residues. CDR3 region: CASRFRGLTKSNTEAFF.

The V gene is TRBV25-1, the J gene TRBJ2-3; TCRdb proposes TRBD1, but this gene call is untestable without DNA. This CDR3 spans 16 amino acids. Per germline, CDR1 MGHDK and CDR2 SYGVNS. This CDR3 reads CASSESGQGIADTQYF.

V and J are TRBV9 and TRBJ1-3; TCRdb indicates TRBD1, and absent DNA this call remains unverified. The germline CDR1 and CDR2 sequences are SGDLS and YYNGEE. This CDR3 comprises 17 residues. CDR3 region: CASSAKGQGWSGNTIYF.

The chain has TRBV5-1 and TRBJ2-1; the TCRdb call, TRBD1, lacks DNA for checking. The V gene's germline CDR1 is SGHRS and CDR2 YFSETQ. This CDR3 is built from 13 residues. This CDR3 reads CASSLVGQSEQFF.

V gene TRBV4-1 combines with J gene TRBJ2-3. Germline V gene lookup returns CDR1 MGHRA and CDR2 YSYEKL. This CDR3 is built from 12 residues. This chain's CDR3 is CASSQPTDTQYF.

The gene calls are TRBV7-2 and TRBJ1-1. The CDR3 spans 15 residues. Germline lookup yields CDR1 SGHTA and CDR2 FQGNSA. CDR3 protein: CASSPLGGGATEAFF.